This paragraph covers one T cell receptor (beta chain) sequence. This clonotype was seen at least ten times. Its antigen has not been determined. No much larger clone exists at a distance of one base, and base qualities are not known. Stable Graves' hyperthyroidism was defined as no progression to ophthalmopathy during 18 months of follow-up. Hyperthyroidism patients were newly diagnosed, with disease duration under 2 months, and aged 18 to 65 years. Any patient with an uncontrolled infection, another autoimmune disease, pregnancy or lactation was excluded. Diagnoses relied on clinical symptoms, serum thyroxine and TRAb, thyroid ultrasound and orbital computed tomography. PBMCs were isolated from about 10 ml of fresh peripheral blood by Ficoll-Paque density gradient centrifugation. Total RNA was extracted using Trizol reagent, and RNA quality was assessed on an Agilent 2100 Bioanalyzer. The sample originates from a study of T cells in Graves' hyperthyroidism and ophthalmopathy (dated by TCRdb to about 2019). As for the study more broadly: Peripheral blood samples were taken at the time of initial diagnosis, prior to any treatment. Following sampling, methimazole starting at 30 mg daily was given to hyperthyroidism patients, and high-dose intravenous methylprednisolone was given to ophthalmopathy patients. TCR Vbeta CDR3 sequencing of some 140 peripheral blood samples (about 45 ophthalmopathy, 75 to 85 hyperthyroidism and roughly 17 progressor patients) is reported in the paper. To identify distinguishing TCR V-J signatures, a discovery cohort of 100 patients was used, comprising some 45 with Graves' ophthalmopathy and approximately 57 with stable Graves' hyperthyroidism. In addition, the study compared T-cell repertoires in thyroid tissue and in blood from 6 or 7 Graves' hyperthyroidism patients. Whether ophthalmopathy could be predicted prospectively was tested in an independent validation cohort made up of 18 to 20 hyperthyroidism patients plus 17 patients who later progressed to ophthalmopathy. For training and testing, the 95 to 100 patients in the discovery cohort were randomly divided in a 7:3 ratio.

Here is what the overall study found, with its caveats: Sample size was not statistically predetermined, and blinding of investigators to group allocation was not performed. In validation, progression to ophthalmopathy was predicted by the model with 70.59% sensitivity and 72.22% specificity, a median of approximately 7.1 months before onset. Most expanded thyroid clonotypes (frequency above 0.001) were also found in blood, which suggests that blood repertoires may mirror thyroid immune responses. A model built on a 13 V-J signature distinguished ophthalmopathy from stable hyperthyroidism, reaching about 88% sensitivity and about 81% specificity in cross-validation and 80%/75% in testing.

The TCR beta CDR3 regions were amplified from the RNA transcripts. For the first round of RT-PCR on the TCR CDR3, the HTBI primer set was used together with the Qiagen OneStep RT-PCR kit. Libraries were constructed in a second round of multiplex PCR, after which size selection and purification were performed. Paired-end sequencing of the libraries was performed with 100 bp reads on an Illumina HiSeq2000. The authors processed their data as follows. SOAPnuke was used to process the raw data, with reads discarded if the reads contained adapters or uncalled bases, had a mean Phred below 15, or lacked an exact constant-primer or identifier match. COPE v1.2.5 was used to merge the high-quality paired reads, and each unique nucleotide sequence was defined as a clonotype. MiTCR v1.1 was used to align clonotypes to the IMGT TRBV, TRBD and TRBJ reference segments. The analysis was restricted to V-J combinations with a frequency above 0.0001, which together covered around 99% of the repertoires. The TCS score was defined as the ratio of F50 (clonal expansion) to E x V (chaos), calculated using BLOSUM62-based TCRdist between CDR3 peptides within each V-J. Welch's t-statistics and random forest reduced several hundred V-J features to 13, which were used in a naive Bayes classifier (R e1071). TCRdb handled the public reads itself, with Q25 trimming in fastp and clone calling in MiXCR, and kept productive beta chains. CDR3 protein sequences are deduplicated, and each keeps its most common genes and DNA. The V and J calls, along with clone size, are taken from TCRdb and not from the paper's own processing. Present in this sample are roughly 300,000 distinct CDR3 sequences, roughly 18% of which were seen just once. Under 55% of the sample is in the top ten clones.

This receptor was identified in a woman aged 50 to 60 with Graves' hyperthyroidism. The material sequenced was blood.

The DNA sequence is given as TGTGCCAGCAGCTTAGTGACCGATTCACCCCTCCACTTT. This codes for CASSLVTDSPLHF. The rearranged chain carries TRBV7-8 and TRBJ1-6; the D gene assignment is ambiguous. The CDR3 runs 13 residues from the cysteine to the phenylalanine. Only the CDR3 DNA stays, 39 bases, in frame from base 1. V and J are truncated by 1 base and 8 bases respectively, leaving an intervening sequence of 6 bases. CDR1 is given as SGHVS and CDR2 as FQNEAQ, both from the germline V gene.